This TCR beta chain was found in a study of T cell responses to AZD1222 COVID-19 vaccine. Study conclusions and caveats: Females outnumbered males among donors, who were mostly white British; clonal diversity was possibly underestimated.

With respect to this clone: What it recognizes is unknown.

The assay was immunoSEQ multiplex PCR, and TCRdb's table has in-frame clones only and misses some. The repertoire holds around 160,000 clones, roughly 88% seen once, with more than 12% in the top ten. The CDR3 is 15 residues long. V lost 2 bases and J lost 10, with 15 bases in between. Germline loops: CDR1 SGHTA, CDR2 FQGTGA. The receptor was isolated from an adult in good health. Sequencing used peripheral blood, obtained on day 0 of AZD1222 vaccination. The rearrangement uses TRBV7-3 and TRBJ1-6, with D possibly matching TRBD1 (6 bases). DNA of the CDR3: TGTGCCAGCAGCTTAGTGGCAGGGGTATCCTCACCCCTCCACTTT. It encodes CASSLVAGVSSPLHF. The full variable domain, with the rest looked up from reference TRBV7-3 and TRBJ1-6, is GAGVSQTPSNKVTEKGKYVELRCDPISGHTALYWYRQSLGQGPEFLIYFQGTGAADDSGLPNDRFFAVRPEGSVSTLKIQRTERGDSAVYLCASSLVAGVSSPLHFGNGTRLTVT.